This entry features one T cell receptor (beta chain) sequence. The antigen is not known. Trimming took 2 bases from V and 1 from J; bases not matched to a gene: 3. Per the germline V gene, CDR1 is SGHDT and CDR2 is YYEEEE. This CDR3 is built from 15 residues. The data originate from a study of cytomegalovirus exposure and HLA in healthy donors. Study context: One earlier analysis, a look at about 179 million T cells, found some 100 million unique TCR beta sequences.

General study results and limits: TCR beta sequences reportedly predicted most subjects' HLA-A and HLA-B alleles accurately.

Both 60 Vbeta primers and 13 Jbeta primers went into the PCR. Measured with immunoSEQ multiplex PCR; TCRdb has only the in-frame clones, and not every one. Its table lists about 75,000 clones. This TCR derives from a middle-aged man in good health and CMV-seronegative. The rearrangement uses TRBV5-6 and TRBJ1-1; 9 bases map to TRBD1. The sequenced sample was PBMCs. CDR3 loop: CASSFLGQGNTEAFF. The CDR3 coding sequence is TGTGCCAGCAGCTTCTTGGGACAGGGGAACACTGAAGCTTTCTTT.